This paragraph covers one TCR beta chain sequence. Its antigen remains unidentified. The record originates from a study of cytomegalovirus exposure and HLA in healthy donors. Study outcomes and limitations: It was reported that TCR beta sequences correctly inferred the HLA-A and HLA-B alleles for most subjects.

PCR was performed using 60 Vbeta and 13 Jbeta primers. Method: immunoSEQ multiplex PCR; TCRdb's copy keeps in-frame clones and lacks some. The sample records 95,000 to 100,000 clones, about 70% being singletons. The CDR3 extends over 14 amino acids. J gave up 5 bases and V 2 bases, and 4 bases lay outside the gene matches. Germline lookup yields CDR1 SGHNT and CDR2 YYREEE (reference sequence). This chain uses TRBV5-4 with TRBJ2-7, with TRBD1 matching 10 bases. This receptor was obtained from a woman between 40 and 55 years old in good health and CMV-seronegative. Sequenced input: PBMCs. CDR3 region: CASSFGTGENEQYF. The CDR3, as DNA: TGTGCCAGCAGCTTCGGGACAGGGGAGAACGAGCAGTACTTC.